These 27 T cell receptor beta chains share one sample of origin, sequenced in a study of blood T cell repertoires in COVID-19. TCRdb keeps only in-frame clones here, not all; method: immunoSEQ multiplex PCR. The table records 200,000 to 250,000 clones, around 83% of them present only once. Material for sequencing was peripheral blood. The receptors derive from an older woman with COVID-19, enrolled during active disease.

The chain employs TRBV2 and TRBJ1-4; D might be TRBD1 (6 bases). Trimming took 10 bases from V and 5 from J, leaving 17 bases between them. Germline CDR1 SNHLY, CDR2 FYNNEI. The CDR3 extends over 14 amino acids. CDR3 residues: CANRLDSQNEKLFF. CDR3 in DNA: TGTGCCAACCGATTGGACAGCCAGAATGAAAAACTGTTTTTT.

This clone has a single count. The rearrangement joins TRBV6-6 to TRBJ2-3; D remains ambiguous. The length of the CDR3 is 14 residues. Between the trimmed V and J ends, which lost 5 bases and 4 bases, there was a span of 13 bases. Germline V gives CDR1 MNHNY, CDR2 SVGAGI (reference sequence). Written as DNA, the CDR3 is TGTGCCAGCAGTCCCGACTCGATCCCAGATACGCAGTATTTT. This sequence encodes CASSPDSIPDTQYF.

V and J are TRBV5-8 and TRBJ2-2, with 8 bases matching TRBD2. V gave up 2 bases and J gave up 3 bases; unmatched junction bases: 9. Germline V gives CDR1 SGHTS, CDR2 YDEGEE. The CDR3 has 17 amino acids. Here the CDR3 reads CASSLAAGARYTGELFF. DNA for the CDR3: TGTGCCAGCAGCTTAGCAGCGGGAGCAAGGTACACCGGGGAGCTGTTTTTT.

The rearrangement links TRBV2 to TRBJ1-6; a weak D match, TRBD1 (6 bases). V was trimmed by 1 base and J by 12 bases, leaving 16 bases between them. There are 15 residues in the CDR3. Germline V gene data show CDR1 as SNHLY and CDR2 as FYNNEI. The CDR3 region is CASSEEGRGLVPLHF. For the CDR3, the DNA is TGTGCCAGCAGTGAAGAGGGAAGGGGGTTAGTACCCCTCCACTTT.

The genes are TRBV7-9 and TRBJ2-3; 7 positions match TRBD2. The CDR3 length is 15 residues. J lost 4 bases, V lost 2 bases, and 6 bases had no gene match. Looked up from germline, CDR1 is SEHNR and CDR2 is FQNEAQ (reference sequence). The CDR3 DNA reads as TGTGCCAGCAGCTTATCTAGCGGTGCCCCAGATACGCAGTATTTT. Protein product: CASSLSSGAPDTQYF.

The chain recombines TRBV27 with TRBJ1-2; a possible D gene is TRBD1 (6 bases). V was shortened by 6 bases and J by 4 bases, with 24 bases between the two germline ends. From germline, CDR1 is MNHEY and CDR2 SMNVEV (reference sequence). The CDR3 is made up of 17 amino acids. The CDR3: CASSQLPTYQGPYGYTF. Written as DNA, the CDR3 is TGTGCCAGCAGCCAGTTGCCGACCTATCAGGGGCCCTATGGCTACACCTTC.

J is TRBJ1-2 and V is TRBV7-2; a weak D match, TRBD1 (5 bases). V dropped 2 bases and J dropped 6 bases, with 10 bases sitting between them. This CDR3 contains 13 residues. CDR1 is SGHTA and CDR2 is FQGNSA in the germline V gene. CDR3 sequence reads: CASSLSGNHGYTF. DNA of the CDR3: TGTGCCAGCAGCTTATCAGGGAATCATGGCTACACCTTC.

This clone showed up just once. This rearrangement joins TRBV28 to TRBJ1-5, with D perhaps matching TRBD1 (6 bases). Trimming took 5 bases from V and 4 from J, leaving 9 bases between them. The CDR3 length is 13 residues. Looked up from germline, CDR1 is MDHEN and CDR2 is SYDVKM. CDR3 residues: CASSGGANQPQHF. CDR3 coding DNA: TGTGCCAGCAGTGGGGGGGCTAATCAGCCCCAGCATTTT.

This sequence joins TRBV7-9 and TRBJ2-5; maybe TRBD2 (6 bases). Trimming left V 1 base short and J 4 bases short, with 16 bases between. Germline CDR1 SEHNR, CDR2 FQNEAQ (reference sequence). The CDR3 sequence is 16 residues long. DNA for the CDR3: TGTGCCAGCAGCTTAGGGGACCCTGGAGGGCTAGAGACCCAGTACTTC. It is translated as CASSLGDPGGLETQYF.

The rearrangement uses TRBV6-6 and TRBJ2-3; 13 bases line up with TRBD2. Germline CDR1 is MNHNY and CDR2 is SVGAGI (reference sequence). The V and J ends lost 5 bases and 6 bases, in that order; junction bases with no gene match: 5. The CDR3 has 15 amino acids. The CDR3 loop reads CASSPGTSGADTQYF. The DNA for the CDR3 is TGTGCCAGCAGTCCCGGGACTAGCGGGGCCGATACGCAGTATTTT.

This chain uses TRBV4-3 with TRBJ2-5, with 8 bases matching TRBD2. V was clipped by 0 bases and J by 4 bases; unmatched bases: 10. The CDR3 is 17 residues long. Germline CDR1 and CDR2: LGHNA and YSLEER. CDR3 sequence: CASSQDRSFLAGETQYF. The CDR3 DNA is TGCGCCAGCAGCCAAGATCGTTCTTTCCTAGCGGGAGAGACCCAGTACTTC.

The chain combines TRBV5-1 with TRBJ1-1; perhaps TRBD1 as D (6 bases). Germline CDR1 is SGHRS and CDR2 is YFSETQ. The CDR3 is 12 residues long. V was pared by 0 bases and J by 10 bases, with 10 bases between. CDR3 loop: CASSLEGEGAFF. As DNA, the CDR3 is TGCGCCAGCAGCTTGGAGGGGGAGGGAGCTTTCTTT.

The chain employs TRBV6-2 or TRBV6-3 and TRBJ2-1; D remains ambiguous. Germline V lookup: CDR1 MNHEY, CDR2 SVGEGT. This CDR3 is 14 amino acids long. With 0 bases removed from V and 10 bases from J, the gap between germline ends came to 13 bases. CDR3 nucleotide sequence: TGTGCCAGCAGTTACTCGCGGATAAGGCTCGAGCAGTTCTTC. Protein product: CASSYSRIRLEQFF.

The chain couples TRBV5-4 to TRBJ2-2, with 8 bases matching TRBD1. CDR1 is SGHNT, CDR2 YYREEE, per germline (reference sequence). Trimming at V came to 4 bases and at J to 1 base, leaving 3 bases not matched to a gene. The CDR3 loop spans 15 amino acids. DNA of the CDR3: TGTGCCAGCAGCCCAGGGGGCTTGAACACCGGGGAGCTGTTTTTT. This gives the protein CASSPGGLNTGELFF.

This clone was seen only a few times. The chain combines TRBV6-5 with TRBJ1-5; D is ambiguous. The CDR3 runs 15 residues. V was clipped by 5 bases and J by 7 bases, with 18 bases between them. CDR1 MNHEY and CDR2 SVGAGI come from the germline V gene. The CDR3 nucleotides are TGTGCCAGCAGTCCCCTATCACTAGGAGGACAGCCCCAGCATTTT. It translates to CASSPLSLGGQPQHF.

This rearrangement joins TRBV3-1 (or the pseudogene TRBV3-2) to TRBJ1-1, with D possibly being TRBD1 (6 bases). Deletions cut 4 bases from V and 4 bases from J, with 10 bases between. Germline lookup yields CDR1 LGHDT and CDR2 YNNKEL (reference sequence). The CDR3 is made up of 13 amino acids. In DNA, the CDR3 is TGTGCCAGCAGCCGCACAGGGTTCACTGAAGCTTTCTTT. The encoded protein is CASSRTGFTEAFF.

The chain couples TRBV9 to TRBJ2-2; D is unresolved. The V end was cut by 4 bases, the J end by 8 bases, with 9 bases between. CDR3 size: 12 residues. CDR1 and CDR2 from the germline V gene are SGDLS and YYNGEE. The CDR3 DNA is TGTGCCAGCAGCTCGGAGTGGGGGGAGCTGTTTTTT. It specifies CASSSEWGELFF.

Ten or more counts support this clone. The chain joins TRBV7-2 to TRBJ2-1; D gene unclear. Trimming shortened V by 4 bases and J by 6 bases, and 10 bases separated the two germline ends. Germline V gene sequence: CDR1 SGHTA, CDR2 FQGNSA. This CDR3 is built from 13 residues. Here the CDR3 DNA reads TGTGCCAGCAGCTGGGCTTCCGGCAATGAGCAGTTCTTC. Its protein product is CASSWASGNEQFF.

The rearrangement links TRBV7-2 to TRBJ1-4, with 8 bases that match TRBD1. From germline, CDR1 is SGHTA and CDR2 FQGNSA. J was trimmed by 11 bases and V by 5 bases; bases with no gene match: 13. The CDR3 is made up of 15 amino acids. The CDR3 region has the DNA TGTGCCAGCAGCCCCGACAGGGGCAACCGGGGGAAACTGTTTTTT. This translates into CASSPDRGNRGKLFF.

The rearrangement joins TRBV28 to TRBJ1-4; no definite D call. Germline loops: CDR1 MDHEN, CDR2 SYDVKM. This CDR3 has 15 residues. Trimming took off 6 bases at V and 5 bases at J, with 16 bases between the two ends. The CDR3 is CASSTTGSRNEKLFF. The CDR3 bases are TGTGCCAGCAGCACTACCGGGTCGAGGAATGAAAAACTGTTTTTT. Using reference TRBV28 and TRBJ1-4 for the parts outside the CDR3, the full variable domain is DVKVTQSSRYLVKRTGEKVFLECVQDMDHENMFWYRQDPGLGLRLIYFSYDVKMKEKGDIPEGYSVSREKKERFSLILESASTNQTSMYLCASSTTGSRNEKLFFGSGTQLSVL.

The CDR3, as DNA: TGTGCCGCCAGACAGGGCCACAGGATAGGGATAATAGACGGCTACACCTTC. This translates into CAARQGHRIGIIDGYTF. The V and J genes are TRBV10-3 and TRBJ1-2; 7 nucleotides match TRBD1. CDR3 size: 17 residues. The trim removed 11 bases at V and 8 bases at J, leaving 26 bases unmatched. CDR1 ENHRY and CDR2 SYGVKD come from the germline V gene.

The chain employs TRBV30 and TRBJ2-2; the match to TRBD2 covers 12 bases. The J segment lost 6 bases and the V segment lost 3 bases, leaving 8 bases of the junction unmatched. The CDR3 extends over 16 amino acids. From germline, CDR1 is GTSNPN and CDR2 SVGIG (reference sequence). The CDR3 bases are TGTGCCTGGAGAATGACTAGCGGGAGAAAGGCCGGGGAGCTGTTTTTT. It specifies CAWRMTSGRKAGELFF.

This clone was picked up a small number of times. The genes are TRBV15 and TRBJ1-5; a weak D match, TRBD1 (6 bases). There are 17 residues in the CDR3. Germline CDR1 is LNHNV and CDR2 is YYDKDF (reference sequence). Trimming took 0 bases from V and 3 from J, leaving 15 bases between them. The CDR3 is CATSRDRGSWDNQPQHF. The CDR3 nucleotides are TGTGCCACCAGCAGAGATAGGGGGAGCTGGGACAATCAGCCCCAGCATTTT.

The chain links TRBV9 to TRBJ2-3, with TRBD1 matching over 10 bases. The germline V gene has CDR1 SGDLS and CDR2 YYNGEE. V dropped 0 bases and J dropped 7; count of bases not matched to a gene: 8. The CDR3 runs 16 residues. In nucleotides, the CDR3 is TGTGCCAGCAGCGTAGTGGGGACAGGGGACGTAAATACGCAGTATTTT. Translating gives CASSVVGTGDVNTQYF.

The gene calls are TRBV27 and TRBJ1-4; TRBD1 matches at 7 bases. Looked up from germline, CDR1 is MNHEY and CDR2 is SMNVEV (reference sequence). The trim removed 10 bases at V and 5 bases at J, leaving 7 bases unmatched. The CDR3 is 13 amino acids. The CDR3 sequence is CATSDRWNEKLFF. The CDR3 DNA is TGTGCCACTTCGGACAGGTGGAATGAAAAACTGTTTTTT.

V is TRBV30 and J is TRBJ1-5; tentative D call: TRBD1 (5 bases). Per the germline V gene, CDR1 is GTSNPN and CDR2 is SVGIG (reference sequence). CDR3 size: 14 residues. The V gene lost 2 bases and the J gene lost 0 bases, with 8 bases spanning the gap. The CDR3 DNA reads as TGTGCCTGGAGTACGACAGTTAGCAATCAGCCCCAGCATTTT. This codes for CAWSTTVSNQPQHF.

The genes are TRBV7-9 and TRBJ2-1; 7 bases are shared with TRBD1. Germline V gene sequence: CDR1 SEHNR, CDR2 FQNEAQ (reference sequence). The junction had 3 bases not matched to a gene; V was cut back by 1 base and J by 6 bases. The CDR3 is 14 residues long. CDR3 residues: CASSLGQGFNEQFF. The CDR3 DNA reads TGTGCCAGCAGCTTAGGACAGGGTTTCAATGAGCAGTTCTTC. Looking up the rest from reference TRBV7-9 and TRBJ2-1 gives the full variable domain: DTGVSQNPRHKITKRGQNVTFRCDPISEHNRLYWYRQTLGQGPEFLTYFQNEAQLEKSRLLSDRFSAERPKGSFSTLEIQRTEQGDSAMYLCASSLGQGFNEQFFGPGTRLTVL.